This is a list of T cell receptor beta chains from one sample in a study of CD4 T cells in relation to SARS-CoV-2 and coronaviruses. Generated by immunoSEQ multiplex PCR, the TCRdb table keeps only in-frame clones and is missing some. The sample consists of about 68,000 clones, more than 85% of them appearing once. Input material: naive CD4+ T cells from PBMCs. These receptors were collected from a human donor in good health. Each CDR3 is given with its conserved first and last residue. A D gene is named only where the DNA matches it firmly. Not all rows give a size; the values are once, few, many and, for expanded clones, a class.

d_gene: -; v_gene: TRBV5-4; abundance: -; j_gene: TRBJ2-3; CDR3aa: CASSSPGQPEDTQYF; CDR3nt: TGTGCCAGCAGCTCCCCCGGACAGCCAGAAGATACGCAGTATTTT
d_gene: TRBD2; v_gene: TRBV5-4; abundance: -; j_gene: TRBJ2-3; CDR3aa: CASSPGGAGGRTDTQYF; CDR3nt: TGTGCCAGCAGCCCGGGGGGAGCGGGGGGGCGGACAGATACGCAGTATTTT
d_gene: -; v_gene: TRBV15; abundance: -; j_gene: TRBJ2-7; CDR3aa: CATSRVQGYEQYF; CDR3nt: TGTGCCACCAGCAGGGTACAGGGTTACGAGCAGTACTTC
d_gene: -; v_gene: TRBV6-5; abundance: -; j_gene: TRBJ1-3; CDR3aa: CASSRGQPGNTIYF; CDR3nt: TGTGCCAGCAGTCGCGGACAGCCTGGAAACACCATATATTTT
d_gene: -; v_gene: TRBV21-1; abundance: -; j_gene: TRBJ2-5; CDR3aa: CASSKEATGLAGGRSGETQYF; CDR3nt: TGTGCCAGCAGCAAAGAGGCGACGGGACTAGCGGGAGGAAGGTCCGGGGAGACCCAGTACTTC
d_gene: -; v_gene: TRBV19; abundance: once; j_gene: TRBJ2-1; CDR3aa: CASSPSNEQFF; CDR3nt: TGTGCCAGTAGTCCATCCAATGAGCAGTTCTTC
d_gene: TRBD2; v_gene: TRBV18; abundance: -; j_gene: TRBJ2-5; CDR3aa: CASSPPGLAGGQETQYF; CDR3nt: TGTGCCAGCTCACCACCCGGACTAGCGGGGGGTCAAGAGACCCAGTACTTC
d_gene: -; v_gene: TRBV19; abundance: -; j_gene: TRBJ2-7; CDR3aa: CASSITETGSYEQYF; CDR3nt: TGTGCCAGTAGTATAACGGAAACAGGGTCCTACGAGCAGTACTTC
d_gene: -; v_gene: TRBV6-6; abundance: -; j_gene: TRBJ1-3; CDR3aa: CASSQSGVILSGNTIYF; CDR3nt: TGTGCCAGCAGTCAATCGGGCGTTATCCTCTCTGGAAACACCATATATTTT
d_gene: -; v_gene: TRBV11-2; abundance: -; j_gene: TRBJ2-3; CDR3aa: CASSFRMGDTDTQYF; CDR3nt: TGTGCCAGCAGCTTTAGGATGGGTGACACAGATACGCAGTATTTT
d_gene: TRBD1; v_gene: TRBV4-1; abundance: few; j_gene: TRBJ1-2; CDR3aa: CASSQSGTGEKRGYTF; CDR3nt: TGCGCCAGCAGCCAGTCCGGGACAGGGGAAAAGCGTGGCTACACCTTC
d_gene: TRBD1; v_gene: TRBV7-2; abundance: -; j_gene: TRBJ1-4; CDR3aa: CASSPMTGVREKLFF; CDR3nt: TGTGCCAGCAGCCCCATGACAGGGGTACGTGAAAAACTGTTTTTT
d_gene: -; v_gene: TRBV5-4; abundance: -; j_gene: TRBJ2-3; CDR3aa: CASSLGSGGPSTDTQYF; CDR3nt: TGTGCCAGCAGCTTGGGATCTGGGGGGCCTAGCACAGATACGCAGTATTTT
d_gene: TRBD2; v_gene: TRBV9; abundance: -; j_gene: TRBJ2-5; CDR3aa: CASSVVLAGGRETQYF; CDR3nt: TGTGCCAGCAGCGTAGTACTAGCGGGGGGCCGGGAGACCCAGTACTTC
d_gene: -; v_gene: TRBV30; abundance: -; j_gene: TRBJ1-1; CDR3aa: CAWSSLANTEAFF; CDR3nt: TGTGCCTGGAGTAGTTTAGCGAACACTGAAGCTTTCTTT
d_gene: -; v_gene: TRBV7-3; abundance: -; j_gene: TRBJ2-3; CDR3aa: CASSLFRGRADTQYF; CDR3nt: TGTGCCAGCAGCTTATTTCGCGGGCGGGCAGATACGCAGTATTTT
d_gene: TRBD1; v_gene: TRBV18; abundance: -; j_gene: TRBJ2-7; CDR3aa: CASSPLGQGHEQYF; CDR3nt: TGTGCCAGCTCACCCCTTGGACAGGGCCACGAGCAGTACTTC
d_gene: -; v_gene: TRBV7-9; abundance: -; j_gene: TRBJ2-3; CDR3aa: CASSLPRGSTDTQYF; CDR3nt: TGTGCCAGCAGCCTCCCAAGGGGGAGCACAGATACGCAGTATTTT
d_gene: -; v_gene: TRBV5-1; abundance: -; j_gene: TRBJ1-2; CDR3aa: CASSLYNSPNYGYTF; CDR3nt: TGCGCCAGCAGCTTGTATAACAGCCCCAACTATGGCTACACCTTC
d_gene: -; v_gene: TRBV28; abundance: -; j_gene: TRBJ2-7; CDR3aa: CASTGPETRRAYEQYF; CDR3nt: TGTGCCAGCACAGGGCCCGAGACTAGGAGGGCCTACGAGCAGTACTTC
d_gene: -; v_gene: TRBV2; abundance: -; j_gene: TRBJ2-3; CDR3aa: CASSEGADTQYF; CDR3nt: TGTGCCAGCAGTGAAGGGGCGGATACGCAGTATTTT
d_gene: TRBD2; v_gene: TRBV27; abundance: -; j_gene: TRBJ2-5; CDR3aa: CASSLSVGSGGRETQYF; CDR3nt: TGTGCCAGCAGTTTATCCGTGGGGAGCGGGGGGAGAGAGACCCAGTACTTC
d_gene: -; v_gene: TRBV14; abundance: -; j_gene: TRBJ1-3; CDR3aa: CASSQAPHSGNTIYF; CDR3nt: TGTGCCAGCAGCCAAGCGCCCCACTCTGGAAACACCATATATTTT
d_gene: -; v_gene: TRBV21-1; abundance: -; j_gene: TRBJ2-2; CDR3aa: CASSKEGAAEWWAGELFF; CDR3nt: TGTGCCAGCAGCAAAGAGGGTGCAGCGGAATGGTGGGCCGGGGAGCTGTTTTTT
d_gene: TRBD1; v_gene: TRBV7-9; abundance: once; j_gene: TRBJ1-2; CDR3aa: CASSSWDRGNYGYTF; CDR3nt: TGTGCCAGCAGCTCCTGGGACAGGGGTAACTATGGCTACACCTTC
d_gene: TRBD1; v_gene: TRBV30; abundance: -; j_gene: TRBJ2-7; CDR3aa: CAWSSRQGAQEQYF; CDR3nt: TGTGCCTGGAGTTCTCGACAGGGGGCCCAAGAGCAGTACTTC
d_gene: -; v_gene: TRBV7-2; abundance: -; j_gene: TRBJ2-3; CDR3aa: CASSLAGLSLTDTQYF; CDR3nt: TGTGCCAGCAGCTTAGCGGGACTCTCACTCACAGATACGCAGTATTTT
d_gene: TRBD1; v_gene: TRBV5-1; abundance: -; j_gene: TRBJ2-5; CDR3aa: CASSLGQGETQYF; CDR3nt: TGCGCCAGCAGCTTGGGACAGGGAGAGACCCAGTACTTC
d_gene: -; v_gene: TRBV5-6; abundance: -; j_gene: TRBJ2-5; CDR3aa: CASSRYQETQYF; CDR3nt: TGTGCCAGCAGCCGGTACCAAGAGACCCAGTACTTC
d_gene: -; v_gene: TRBV21-1; abundance: -; j_gene: TRBJ1-6; CDR3aa: CASSKESGRNSPLHF; CDR3nt: TGTGCCAGCAGCAAAGAATCGGGACGGAATTCACCCCTCCACTTT
d_gene: TRBD1; v_gene: TRBV20-1; abundance: -; j_gene: TRBJ2-5; CDR3aa: CSAHRGETQYF; CDR3nt: TGCAGTGCTCACAGGGGAGAGACCCAGTACTTC
d_gene: -; v_gene: TRBV18; abundance: -; j_gene: TRBJ2-1; CDR3aa: CASSPLTPSARNEQFF; CDR3nt: TGTGCCAGCTCACCACTAACGCCTAGCGCGCGCAATGAGCAGTTCTTC
d_gene: -; v_gene: TRBV4-3; abundance: once; j_gene: TRBJ1-5; CDR3aa: CASSRTVEQPQHF; CDR3nt: TGCGCCAGCAGCCGGACAGTTGAACAGCCCCAGCATTTT
d_gene: -; v_gene: TRBV9; abundance: -; j_gene: TRBJ2-2; CDR3aa: CASSVGVPGELFF; CDR3nt: TGTGCCAGCAGCGTAGGGGTTCCCGGGGAGCTGTTTTTT
d_gene: TRBD2; v_gene: TRBV7-2; abundance: -; j_gene: TRBJ2-3; CDR3aa: CASSFSGASTDTQYF; CDR3nt: TGTGCCAGCAGCTTTAGCGGGGCCAGCACAGATACGCAGTATTTT
d_gene: -; v_gene: TRBV2; abundance: -; j_gene: TRBJ2-7; CDR3aa: CASSDYEQYF; CDR3nt: TGTGCCAGCAGTGACTACGAGCAGTACTTC
d_gene: -; v_gene: TRBV30; abundance: -; j_gene: TRBJ1-1; CDR3aa: CAWSTTFVTEAFF; CDR3nt: TGTGCCTGGAGCACAACTTTTGTTACTGAAGCTTTCTTT
d_gene: -; v_gene: TRBV5-1; abundance: -; j_gene: TRBJ2-3; CDR3aa: CASSRTEVGFTSTDTQYF; CDR3nt: TGCGCCAGCAGCCGAACGGAAGTTGGCTTTACTAGCACAGATACGCAGTATTTT
d_gene: -; v_gene: TRBV19; abundance: -; j_gene: TRBJ1-1; CDR3aa: CASSRTVNTEAFF; CDR3nt: TGTGCCAGTAGCCGGACGGTGAACACTGAAGCTTTCTTT
d_gene: TRBD2; v_gene: TRBV6-2/TRBV6-3; abundance: -; j_gene: TRBJ2-5; CDR3aa: CASSPRLANQETQYF; CDR3nt: TGTGCCAGCAGCCCGCGACTAGCGAACCAAGAGACCCAGTACTTC
d_gene: TRBD2; v_gene: TRBV5-1; abundance: -; j_gene: TRBJ2-3; CDR3aa: CASSGTSGRTSLTDTQYF; CDR3nt: TGCGCCAGCAGCGGGACTAGCGGGAGGACTTCCCTCACAGATACGCAGTATTTT